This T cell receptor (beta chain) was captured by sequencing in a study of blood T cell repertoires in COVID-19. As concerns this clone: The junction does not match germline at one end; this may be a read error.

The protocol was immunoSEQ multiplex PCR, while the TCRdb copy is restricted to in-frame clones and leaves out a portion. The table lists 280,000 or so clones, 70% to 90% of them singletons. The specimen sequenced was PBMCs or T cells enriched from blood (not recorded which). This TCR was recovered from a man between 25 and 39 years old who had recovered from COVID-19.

The CDR3 protein is CASSLGHSSNQPQHF. Written as DNA, the CDR3 is TGTGCTAGCAGCTTAGGGCACAGTAGCAATCAGCCCCAGCATTTT. The chain employs TRBV7-7 and TRBJ1-5; D remains unclear. CDR3 length equals 15 residues. Germline V gene lookup returns CDR1 SSHAT and CDR2 FNYEAQ (reference sequence).